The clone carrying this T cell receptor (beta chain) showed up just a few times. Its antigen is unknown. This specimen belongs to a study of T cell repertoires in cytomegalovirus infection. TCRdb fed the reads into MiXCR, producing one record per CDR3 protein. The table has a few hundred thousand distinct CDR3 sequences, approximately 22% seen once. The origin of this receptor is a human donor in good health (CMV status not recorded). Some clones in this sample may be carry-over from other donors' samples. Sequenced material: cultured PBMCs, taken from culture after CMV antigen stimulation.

CDR3 amino acids: CASSLGGMGGNQPQHF. CDR3 DNA: TGTGCCAGCAGCTTAGGCGGGATGGGCGGAAATCAGCCCCAGCATTTT. The chain is built from TRBV7-2 and TRBJ1-5; no clear D. This CDR3 has 16 residues. Trimming shortened V by 1 base and J by 4 bases, and 14 bases separated the two germline ends. Germline values: CDR1 SGHTA, CDR2 FQGNSA.